This is a list of T cell receptor beta chains from one sample in a study of Ad26.COV2.S vaccination and SARS-CoV-2 variants. TCRdb's table, derived via immunoSEQ multiplex PCR, lists solely in-frame clones and lacks some. The table has a few hundred thousand clones, approximately 90% seen once. The sample consisted of peripheral blood, taken in a trial of Ad26.COV2.S vaccine versus placebo. The receptors come from a person aged 18 to 65 who received the Ad26.COV2.S COVID-19 vaccine or a placebo. Both conserved end residues are trimmed from each CDR3. Each record gives: V gene, J gene, CDR3 protein.

TRBV19	TRBJ2-5	ASSIGGVGVQETQY
TRBV27	TRBJ2-1	ASRTGLAVPYNEQF
TRBV4-1	TRBJ1-1	ASSPIGGFEAF
TRBV5-6	TRBJ2-7	ASSSTDYEQY
TRBV11-3	TRBJ2-5	ASSLGRAQETQY
TRBV27	TRBJ2-3	ASSLGLASDTQY
TRBV3-1/TRBV3-2	TRBJ2-2	ASSQDARGELF
TRBV28	TRBJ2-1	ASSFTSGRSSYNEQF
TRBV28	TRBJ1-2	ASNLLGVGYGYT
TRBV9	TRBJ2-5	ASSPQTGLAVKGEETQY
TRBV5-6	TRBJ2-7	ASSKGQVYEQY
TRBV7-8	TRBJ1-1	ASSLERGTGVLNTEAF
TRBV30	TRBJ2-4	AWSGVLAKNIQY
TRBV2	TRBJ1-1	ASSVMLMNTEAF
TRBV3-1/TRBV3-2	TRBJ2-3	ASSQGLGQTDTQY
TRBV21-1	TRBJ2-7	ASSTDLRKRWYEQY
TRBV6-2/TRBV6-3	TRBJ2-7	ASSYQTSGSTESSYEQY
TRBV2	TRBJ1-4	ASSVTGYGEKLF
TRBV19	TRBJ1-1	ASSTRAEAF
TRBV9	TRBJ1-2	ASSVDRGNYGYT
TRBV7-2	TRBJ2-7	ASSLVGTSYEQY
TRBV27	TRBJ1-1	ASRLTGGGTEAF